This TCR beta chain was captured in a study of cytomegalovirus exposure and HLA in healthy donors. 13 Jbeta primers and 60 Vbeta primers were used for the PCR. Profiled with immunoSEQ multiplex PCR; TCRdb holds only in-frame clones, not every one. The repertoire consists of 160,000 or so clones, with more than 70% occurring once and the leading ten covering around 0.93%. Whole-study results and caveats: TCR beta sequences reportedly predicted most subjects' HLA-A and HLA-B alleles accurately. Previous analysis showed most TCR beta V segments were productive about 87% or about 30% of the time. A list of approximately 160 TCR beta chains associated with cytomegalovirus was given.

The CDR3 is 15 amino acids. The J segment lost 3 bases and the V segment lost 0 bases, leaving 2 bases of the junction unmatched. Germline V lookup: CDR1 SGHRS, CDR2 YFSETQ. Each of the donors was a healthy bone marrow donor. As regards this clone: Its antigen is not known.

The chain couples TRBV5-1 to TRBJ2-3; 9 nucleotides match TRBD2. Input material: PBMCs. The receptor was isolated from a man younger than 40 in good health and CMV-seronegative. CDR3 in amino acids: CASSLGTSVTDTQYF. CDR3 DNA sequence: TGCGCCAGCAGCTTGGGGACTAGCGTAACAGATACGCAGTATTTT.